The present T cell receptor (beta chain) was sequenced within a study of T cells expressing NK-cell markers. Germline CDR1 is SGHRS and CDR2 is YFSETQ. This CDR3 spans 15 amino acids. Using the 5' RACE reads, TCRdb records one entry per CDR3 protein without DNA. The table lists about 150,000 distinct CDR3 sequences, with 20% to 25% in the top ten. V is TRBV5-1 and J is TRBJ2-1; with no DNA, the TCRdb D assignment of TRBD1 cannot be verified. This sequence was found in a man between 18 and 69 years old in good health. Sample: blood T cells: a sorted CD56 or NKG2C T cell subset, CD4+ or CD8+ T cells, or bulk PBMC T cells (not recorded which). CDR3 sequence reads: CASRPDRGYSNEQFF.